These 22 T cell receptor beta chains share one sample of origin, sequenced in a study of cytomegalovirus exposure and HLA in healthy donors. The PCR contained 60 Vbeta and 13 Jbeta primers. Measured with immunoSEQ multiplex PCR; TCRdb has only the in-frame clones, and not every one. The sample records 100,000 to 150,000 clones, about 80% being singletons. Input material: PBMCs. The receptors were sampled from a human donor in good health.

The genes are TRBV4-2 and TRBJ2-1, with D unresolved. CDR1 and CDR2 (germline): LGHNA, YNFKEQ. The CDR3 is 13 amino acids. V shed 3 bases and J shed 5 bases, with 8 bases lying between them. CDR3 nucleotide sequence: TGTGCCAGCAGCCATACTGAGAACAATGAGCAGTTCTTC. Translation: CASSHTENNEQFF.

The gene calls are TRBV18 and TRBJ2-7, with D perhaps matching TRBD1 (6 bases). Trimming pared 3 bases from V and 2 bases from J, leaving 17 bases between. The CDR3 is made up of 16 amino acids. Looked up from germline, CDR1 is KGHSH and CDR2 is LQKENI. This CDR3 reads CASSPNLSDRPYEQYF. In DNA form, the CDR3 reads TGTGCCAGCTCACCCAACTTAAGCGACAGGCCCTACGAGCAGTACTTC.

This clone is a singleton in its sample. The chain employs TRBV10-1 and TRBJ2-3; 7 bases match TRBD1. The germline CDR1 and CDR2 sequences are WNHNN and SYGVQD (reference sequence). V dropped 4 bases and J dropped 6; count of bases not matched to a gene: 13. The CDR3 covers 16 residues. Here the CDR3 reads CASSGVPTGSADTQYF. CDR3 nucleotide sequence: TGCGCCAGCAGTGGAGTTCCGACAGGGTCAGCGGATACGCAGTATTTT.

The chain employs TRBV19 and TRBJ2-6; D may be TRBD2 (6 bases). V lost 8 bases to trimming and J lost 2 bases, with 16 bases between them. CDR3 length: 16 residues. The germline V gene encodes CDR1 LNHDA and CDR2 SQIVND (reference sequence). The CDR3: CASHRGWGPGANVLTF. CDR3 nucleotide sequence: TGTGCCAGTCATCGGGGGTGGGGACCTGGGGCCAACGTCCTGACTTTC.

V and J are TRBV5-1 and TRBJ1-1; no firm D call. CDR1 and CDR2 (germline): SGHRS, YFSETQ. CDR3 length equals 13 residues. The V end lost 1 base, the J end lost 4 bases, and 8 bases lay between the germline ends. The DNA of the CDR3 is TGCGCCAGCAGCTTGCTTCTTAGCACTGAAGCTTTCTTT. Its protein is CASSLLLSTEAFF.

This clone came up a few times. The chain recombines TRBV7-9 with TRBJ2-7; the D gene is possibly TRBD2 (6 bases). The CDR3 is 12 residues long. Germline assignment: CDR1 SEHNR and CDR2 FQNEAQ (reference sequence). With 5 bases removed from V and 5 bases from J, the gap between germline ends came to 10 bases. CDR3 DNA: TGTGCCAGCAGCGCTCTAGCGAACGAGCAGTACTTC. Amino acids: CASSALANEQYF.

V usage is TRBV6-5 and J usage is TRBJ2-3, with TRBD1 matching over 8 bases. The ends lost 0 bases at V and 5 bases at J; junction bases unmatched: 4. This CDR3 has 15 amino acids. CDR1 and CDR2 from the germline V gene are MNHEY and SVGAGI. The CDR3 spells CASSYSPRGQDTQYF. The DNA of the CDR3 is TGTGCCAGCAGTTACTCCCCCAGGGGGCAAGATACGCAGTATTTT.

The V call is TRBV10-1, the J call TRBJ1-1, with 7 bases fitting TRBD1. J was trimmed by 10 bases and V by 0 bases; bases with no gene match: 2. The CDR3 has 12 residues. Germline CDR1 and CDR2: WNHNN and SYGVQD (reference sequence). CDR3 nucleotide sequence: TGCGCCAGCAGTGAGTCGGGGGACAGAGCTTTCTTT. Its translation is CASSESGDRAFF.

The chain joins TRBV7-9 to TRBJ2-3; the match to TRBD2 covers 9 bases. Germline V gene lookup returns CDR1 SEHNR and CDR2 FQNEAQ (reference sequence). The V and J ends lost 8 bases and 2 bases, in that order; junction bases with no gene match: 5. This CDR3 has 14 residues. The chain's CDR3 is CASALAGPTDTQYF. DNA for the CDR3: TGTGCCAGCGCCCTAGCGGGGCCCACAGATACGCAGTATTTT.

This rearrangement joins TRBV7-6 to TRBJ1-2; D ambiguous. V was shortened by 1 base and J by 7 bases, with 10 bases between the two germline ends. Germline values: CDR1 SGHVS, CDR2 FNYEAQ. The CDR3 extends over 13 amino acids. The CDR3 bases are TGTGCCAGCAGCTTAGATACACAAATTGGCTACACCTTC. It translates to CASSLDTQIGYTF.

The J gene is TRBJ1-1, the V gene TRBV5-1; 9 bases are shared with TRBD1. With 0 bases clipped from V and 5 bases from J, the junction kept 5 bases outside the gene matches. CDR1 is SGHRS and CDR2 is YFSETQ in the germline V gene. The CDR3 runs 15 residues. In DNA form, the CDR3 reads TGCGCCAGCAGCTTGGGGGGGACAGGGATAACTGAAGCTTTCTTT. It encodes CASSLGGTGITEAFF.

The genes are TRBV27 and TRBJ2-3, with 7 bases aligning to TRBD2. The CDR3 extends over 16 amino acids. Trimming at V came to 4 bases and at J to 2 bases, leaving 9 bases not matched to a gene. The germline V gene has CDR1 MNHEY and CDR2 SMNVEV (reference sequence). CDR3 nucleotide sequence: TGTGCCAGCAGTTGGGTTGCGGGGGTTGACACAGATACGCAGTATTTT. Translation: CASSWVAGVDTDTQYF.

The chain recombines TRBV5-1 with TRBJ2-5; 8 bases are shared with TRBD1. Germline V gene data show CDR1 as SGHRS and CDR2 as YFSETQ. The CDR3 has 15 amino acids. The V segment lost 0 bases and the J segment 14 bases; nucleotides outside the gene matches: 15. Written as DNA, the CDR3 is TGCGCCAGCAGCTTGGGCCGGGACAGGTCGAGTTTATGTTACTTC. Protein sequence: CASSLGRDRSSLCYF. Complete variable domain (other parts from reference TRBV5-1 and TRBJ2-5): KAGVTQTPRYLIKTRGQQVTLSCSPISGHRSVSWYQQTPGQGLQFLFEYFSETQRNKGNFPGRFSGRQFSNSRSEMNVSTLELGDSALYLCASSLGRDRSSLCYFGPGTRLLVL.

V gene TRBV28 combines with J gene TRBJ1-2; no reliable D call. Germline V lookup: CDR1 MDHEN, CDR2 SYDVKM. V lost 8 bases and J lost 7, with 14 bases in between. CDR3 length: 12 residues. The CDR3: CASGLGPGGYTF. DNA for the CDR3: TGTGCCAGCGGACTTGGCCCGGGTGGCTACACCTTC.

V usage is TRBV11-2 and J usage is TRBJ1-1; a possible D gene is TRBD1 (6 bases). The CDR3 loop spans 14 amino acids. Germline V gene data show CDR1 as SGHAT and CDR2 as FQNNGV. Trimming left V 1 base short and J 1 base short, with 7 bases between. CDR3 DNA: TGTGCCAGCAGCTTAGGGGGGCCGAACACTGAAGCTTTCTTT. Translated, it gives CASSLGGPNTEAFF.

As to this clone: Other nucleotide sequences in the sample specify the same CDR3. The rearrangement uses TRBV5-6 and TRBJ1-1, with TRBD1 matching over 9 bases. CDR3 length equals 13 residues. Losses at the gene ends were 4 bases for V and 14 bases for J; bases not matched to a gene: 12. In germline, CDR1 is SGHDT, CDR2 YYEEEE. The CDR3 here is CASSRGQGRLAFF. CDR3 DNA: TGTGCCAGCAGCCGGGGACAGGGTCGACTGGCATTCTTT.

The chain joins TRBV2 to TRBJ1-2, with D perhaps matching TRBD1 (5 bases). Trimming took 6 bases from V and 7 from J, leaving 18 bases between them. The CDR3 contains 14 residues. Germline CDR1 SNHLY, CDR2 FYNNEI. The CDR3 reads CASRSLNLGGGYTF. The CDR3 bases are TGTGCCAGCAGGTCACTGAACTTGGGGGGTGGCTACACCTTC. Looking up the rest from reference TRBV2 and TRBJ1-2 gives the full variable domain: EPEVTQTPSHQVTQMGQEVILRCVPISNHLYFYWYRQILGQKVEFLVSFYNNEISEKSEIFDDQFSVERPDGSNFTLKIRSTKLEDSAMYFCASRSLNLGGGYTFGSGTRLTVV.

This clone was detected once. The V gene is TRBV5-4, the J gene TRBJ2-1; 11 positions agree with TRBD2. Germline V CDR1 and CDR2: SGHNT, YYREEE (reference sequence). The CDR3 has 16 amino acids. V shed 3 bases and J 2 bases; nucleotides not matched to a gene: 4. The CDR3 loop is CASSSKTSGTYNEQFF. CDR3 DNA: TGTGCCAGCAGCTCAAAGACTAGCGGGACCTACAATGAGCAGTTCTTC.

Written as DNA, the CDR3 is TGCGCCAGCAGCCGACCGGGATCGACTAATGAAAAACTGTTTTTT. Amino acid sequence: CASSRPGSTNEKLFF. The chain has TRBV4-1 and TRBJ1-4; D unclear. Germline V gene lookup returns CDR1 MGHRA and CDR2 YSYEKL. CDR3 length equals 15 residues. The V end lost 4 bases, the J end lost 2 bases, and 11 bases lay between the germline ends.

The chain couples TRBV19 to TRBJ2-1, with TRBD2 identical over 8 bases. The CDR3 is made up of 15 amino acids. V lost 3 bases to trimming and J lost 6 bases; unmatched junction nucleotides: 7. The germline V gene encodes CDR1 LNHDA and CDR2 SQIVND (reference sequence). The CDR3 DNA reads TGTGCCAGTAGTATTGGCGGGGGGATCTCCAATGAGCAGTTCTTC. Translating gives CASSIGGGISNEQFF.

The chain combines TRBV4-2 with TRBJ2-3; D gene ambiguous. This CDR3 contains 15 residues. The V gene lost 2 bases and the J gene lost 0 bases, with 9 bases spanning the gap. The germline V gene encodes CDR1 LGHNA and CDR2 YNFKEQ. The chain's CDR3 is CASSQIIDSTDTQYF. In DNA form, the CDR3 reads TGTGCCAGCAGCCAAATTATAGATAGCACAGATACGCAGTATTTT.

This clone appeared once. This chain connects TRBV5-1 to TRBJ2-5, with TRBD1 identical over 7 bases. CDR3 size: 14 residues. Germline values: CDR1 SGHRS, CDR2 YFSETQ. J was trimmed by 2 bases and V by 0 bases; bases with no gene match: 1. The CDR3 loop reads CASSLGDSQETQYF. DNA for the CDR3: TGCGCCAGCAGCTTGGGGGACAGTCAAGAGACCCAGTACTTC.